This entry describes one T cell receptor (beta chain). This sample is part of a study of blood T cell repertoires in COVID-19. About the study: There were acute and convalescent COVID-19 samples, and they came from the United States, Italy and Spain. T cells, B-cell-depleted T cells, or PBMCs supplied cDNA or gDNA.

V lost 3 bases, J lost 6 bases, and 12 bases lay in between. Germline-derived CDR1 and CDR2 are SEHNR and FQNEAQ (reference sequence). This CDR3 is built from 14 residues. Original processing methods: Cell counts per sample came from amplifying reference gene primers. The table came from immunoSEQ multiplex PCR; TCRdb's copy has only in-frame clones and leaves some out. For V, J and clone size, that table is used; D and trimming come from the DNA. The table lists some 150,000 clones, approximately 85% of them singletons. The source material was peripheral blood. This clonotype was obtained from a man between 60 and 70 years old who had recovered from COVID-19. The V call is TRBV7-9, the J call TRBJ1-5; no clear D. The CDR3 nucleotides read TGTGCCAGCAGCTTCGATGGTCTCGGTCAGCCCCAGCATTTT. Translation: CASSFDGLGQPQHF.